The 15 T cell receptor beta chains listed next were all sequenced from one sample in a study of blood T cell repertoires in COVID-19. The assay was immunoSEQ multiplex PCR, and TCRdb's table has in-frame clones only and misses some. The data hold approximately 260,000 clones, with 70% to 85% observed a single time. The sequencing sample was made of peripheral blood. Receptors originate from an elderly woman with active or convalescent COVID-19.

The chain's CDR3 is CAIAGGEKPQHF. DNA for the CDR3: TGTGCCATAGCAGGGGGCGAAAAGCCCCAGCATTTT. This sequence joins TRBV28 and TRBJ1-5, with 8 bases identical to TRBD1. This CDR3 is 12 amino acids long. The V and J ends lost 10 bases and 8 bases, in that order; junction bases with no gene match: 7. The germline V gene has CDR1 MDHEN and CDR2 SYDVKM.

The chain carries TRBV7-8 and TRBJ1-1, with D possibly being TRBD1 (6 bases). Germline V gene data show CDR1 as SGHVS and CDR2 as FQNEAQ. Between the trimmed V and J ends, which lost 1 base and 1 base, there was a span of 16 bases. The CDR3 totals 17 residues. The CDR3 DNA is TGTGCCAGCAGCTTAGTGGGGGGGCCCATGGGGAACACTGAAGCTTTCTTT. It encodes CASSLVGGPMGNTEAFF.

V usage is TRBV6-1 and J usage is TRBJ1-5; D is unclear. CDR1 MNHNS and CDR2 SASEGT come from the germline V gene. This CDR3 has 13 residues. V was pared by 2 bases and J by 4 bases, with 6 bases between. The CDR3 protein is CASSELRNQPQHF. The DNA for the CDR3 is TGTGCCAGCAGTGAATTGAGAAATCAGCCCCAGCATTTT.

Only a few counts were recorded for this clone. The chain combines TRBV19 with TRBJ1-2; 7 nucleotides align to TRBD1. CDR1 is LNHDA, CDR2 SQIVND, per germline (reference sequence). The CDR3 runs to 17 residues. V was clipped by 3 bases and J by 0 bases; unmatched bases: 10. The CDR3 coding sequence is TGTGCCAGTAGTATGAGGGCAGGGGGAACTCCTAACTATGGCTACACCTTC. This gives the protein CASSMRAGGTPNYGYTF.

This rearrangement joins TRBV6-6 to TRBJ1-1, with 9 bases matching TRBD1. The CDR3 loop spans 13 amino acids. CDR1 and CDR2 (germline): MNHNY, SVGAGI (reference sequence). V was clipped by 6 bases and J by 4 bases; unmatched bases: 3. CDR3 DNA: TGTGCCAGCAGAACAGGGGGCGTCACTGAAGCTTTCTTT. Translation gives CASRTGGVTEAFF.

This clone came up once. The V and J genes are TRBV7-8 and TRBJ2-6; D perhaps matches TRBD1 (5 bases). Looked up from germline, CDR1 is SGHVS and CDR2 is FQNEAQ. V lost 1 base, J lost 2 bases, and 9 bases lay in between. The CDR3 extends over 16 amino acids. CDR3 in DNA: TGTGCCAGCAGCTTAGAGGGGCACCCTGGGGCCAACGTCCTGACTTTC. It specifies CASSLEGHPGANVLTF.

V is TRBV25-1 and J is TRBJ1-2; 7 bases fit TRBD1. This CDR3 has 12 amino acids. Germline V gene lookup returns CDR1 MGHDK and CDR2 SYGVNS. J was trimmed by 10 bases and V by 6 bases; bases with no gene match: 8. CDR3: CASSGDSRVYTF. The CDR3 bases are TGTGCCAGCAGCGGGGACAGTCGGGTCTACACCTTC.

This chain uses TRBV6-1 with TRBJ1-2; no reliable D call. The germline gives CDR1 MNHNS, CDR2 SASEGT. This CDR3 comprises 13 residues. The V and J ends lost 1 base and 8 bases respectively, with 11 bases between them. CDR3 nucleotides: TGTGCCAGCAGTGAAGTCAGGACTTTCGGCTACACCTTC. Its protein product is CASSEVRTFGYTF.

CDR3 in amino acids: CASSLRDNSNQPQHF. CDR3 DNA sequence: TGTGCCAGCAGTTTACGGGACAATAGCAATCAGCCCCAGCATTTT. This chain connects TRBV6-1 to TRBJ1-5; a possible D gene is TRBD1 (6 bases). Germline V gene sequence: CDR1 MNHNS, CDR2 SASEGT. CDR3 length equals 15 residues. Trimming removed 5 bases at V and 0 bases at J, with 11 bases between.

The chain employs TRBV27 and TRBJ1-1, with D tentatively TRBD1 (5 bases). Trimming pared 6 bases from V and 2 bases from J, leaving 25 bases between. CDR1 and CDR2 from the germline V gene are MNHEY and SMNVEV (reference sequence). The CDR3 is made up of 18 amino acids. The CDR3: CASSPTFGGGMVNTEAFF. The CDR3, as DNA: TGTGCCAGCAGCCCTACCTTTGGGGGGGGAATGGTCAACACTGAAGCTTTCTTT.

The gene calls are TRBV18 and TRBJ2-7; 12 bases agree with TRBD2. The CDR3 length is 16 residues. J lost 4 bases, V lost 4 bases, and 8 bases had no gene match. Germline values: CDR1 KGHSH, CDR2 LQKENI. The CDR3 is CASSLYSTSGGYEQYF. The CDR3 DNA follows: TGTGCCAGCTCACTATATTCGACTAGCGGGGGATACGAGCAGTACTTC.

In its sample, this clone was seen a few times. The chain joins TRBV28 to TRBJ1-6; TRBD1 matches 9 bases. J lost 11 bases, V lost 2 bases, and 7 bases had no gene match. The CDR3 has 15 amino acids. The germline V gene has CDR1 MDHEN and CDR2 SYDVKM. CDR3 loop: CASSLMDRGSAPLHF. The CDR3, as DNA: TGTGCCAGCAGTTTAATGGACAGGGGTTCGGCACCCCTCCACTTT.

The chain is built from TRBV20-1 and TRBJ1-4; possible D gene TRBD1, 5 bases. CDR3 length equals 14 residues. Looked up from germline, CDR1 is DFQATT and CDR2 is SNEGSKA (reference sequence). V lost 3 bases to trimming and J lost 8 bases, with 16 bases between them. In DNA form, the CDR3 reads TGCAGTGCTAGTTTCCAGGGTGGTGTCGAAAAACTGTTTTTT. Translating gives CSASFQGGVEKLFF.

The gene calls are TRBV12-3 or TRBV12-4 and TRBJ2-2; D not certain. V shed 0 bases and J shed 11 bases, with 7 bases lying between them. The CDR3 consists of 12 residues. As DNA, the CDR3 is TGTGCCAGCAGTTTAGCCGGTCCAGAGCTGTTTTTT. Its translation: CASSLAGPELFF.

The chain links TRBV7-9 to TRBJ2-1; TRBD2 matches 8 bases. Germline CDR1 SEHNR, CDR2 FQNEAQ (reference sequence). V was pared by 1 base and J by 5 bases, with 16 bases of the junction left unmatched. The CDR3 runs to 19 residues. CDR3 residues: CASSLGLSASGPRDNEQFF. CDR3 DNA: TGTGCCAGCAGCTTAGGCTTATCGGCTAGCGGGCCGAGAGACAATGAGCAGTTCTTC.